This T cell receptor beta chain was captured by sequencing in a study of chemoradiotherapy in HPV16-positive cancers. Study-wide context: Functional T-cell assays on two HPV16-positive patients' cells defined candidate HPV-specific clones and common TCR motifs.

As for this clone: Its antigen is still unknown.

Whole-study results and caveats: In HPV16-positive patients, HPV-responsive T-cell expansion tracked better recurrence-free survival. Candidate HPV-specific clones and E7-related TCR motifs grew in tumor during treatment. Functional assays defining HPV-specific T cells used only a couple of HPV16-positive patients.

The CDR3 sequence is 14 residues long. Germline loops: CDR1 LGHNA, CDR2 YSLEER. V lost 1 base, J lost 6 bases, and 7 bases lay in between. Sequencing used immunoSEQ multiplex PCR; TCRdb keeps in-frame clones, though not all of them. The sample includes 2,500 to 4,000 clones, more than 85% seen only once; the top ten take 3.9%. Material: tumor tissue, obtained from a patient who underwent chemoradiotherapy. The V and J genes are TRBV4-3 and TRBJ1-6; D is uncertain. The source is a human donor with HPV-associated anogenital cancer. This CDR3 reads CASSQAVGNSPLHF. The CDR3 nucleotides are TGCGCCAGCAGCCAAGCTGTCGGTAATTCACCCCTCCACTTT.